This TCR beta chain stems from a study of blood T cell repertoires in COVID-19. The wider study: Samples taken during acute and convalescent COVID-19 were collected in the United States, Italy and Spain.

Here immunoSEQ multiplex PCR was the method, and the copy in TCRdb shows in-frame clones only, minus some. The sample records nearly 200,000 clones, 88% being singletons. V dropped 6 bases and J dropped 3; count of bases not matched to a gene: 14. Germline V gene lookup returns CDR1 SNHLY and CDR2 FYNNEI. The CDR3 is 17 residues long. This receptor was taken from a woman aged 35 to 49 who had recovered from COVID-19. The chain carries TRBV2 and TRBJ1-5; 7 nucleotides align to TRBD1. The sequencing sample was made of peripheral blood. CDR3 sequence reads: CASRGGTGADNNQPQHF. The CDR3 DNA reads TGTGCCAGCAGGGGGGGTACAGGGGCCGACAACAATCAGCCCCAGCATTTT. The full variable domain, in which reference TRBV2 and TRBJ1-5 provide the parts outside the CDR3, is EPEVTQTPSHQVTQMGQEVILRCVPISNHLYFYWYRQILGQKVEFLVSFYNNEISEKSEIFDDQFSVERPDGSNFTLKIRSTKLEDSAMYFCASRGGTGADNNQPQHFGDGTRLSIL.